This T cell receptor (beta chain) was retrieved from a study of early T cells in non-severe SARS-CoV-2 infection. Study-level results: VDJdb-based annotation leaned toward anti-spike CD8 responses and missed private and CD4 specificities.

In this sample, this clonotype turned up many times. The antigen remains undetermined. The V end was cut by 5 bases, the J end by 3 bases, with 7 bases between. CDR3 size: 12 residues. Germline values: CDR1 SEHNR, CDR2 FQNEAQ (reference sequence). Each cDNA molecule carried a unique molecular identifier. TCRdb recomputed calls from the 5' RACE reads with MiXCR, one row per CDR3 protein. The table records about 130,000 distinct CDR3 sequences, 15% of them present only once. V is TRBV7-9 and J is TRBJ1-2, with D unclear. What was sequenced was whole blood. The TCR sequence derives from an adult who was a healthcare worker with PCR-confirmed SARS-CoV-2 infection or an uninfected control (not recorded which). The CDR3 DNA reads TGTGCCAGCAGCGACGGACACTATGGCTACACCTTC. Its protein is CASSDGHYGYTF.